This TCR beta chain appears in the sequencing data of a study of T-cell reconstitution after alpha-beta-depleted transplantation in children. CDR1 SGHDT and CDR2 YYEEEE come from the germline V gene. Trimming removed 4 bases at V and 4 bases at J, with 12 bases between. The CDR3 is 14 amino acids. TCRbeta library preparation incorporated unique molecular identifiers. One entry per CDR3 protein results from TCRdb running MiXCR on the PCR reads. This sample has about 500,000 distinct CDR3 sequences; approximately 29% occur once, and the top ten carry 2% to 3%. The sequence was collected from a human donor who donated a stem cell graft to a child with aplastic anemia. The sample was PBMCs from the stem cell graft donor, taken from the stem cell graft. This rearrangement joins TRBV5-6 to TRBJ2-1; TRBD2 might be the D (6 bases). The CDR3 region has the DNA TGTGCCAGCAGCCCGGGGACTTTATACAATGAGCAGTTCTTC. Translation: CASSPGTLYNEQFF.